Listed here are 9 T cell receptor beta chains from one sample, sequenced in a study of T-cell reconstitution after alpha-beta-depleted transplantation in children listed by TCRdb under 2016. The library was obtained by PCR. Data came from an Illumina HiSeq 2500. TCR libraries were prepared with molecular barcoding, using unique molecular identifiers to normalize TCRbeta repertoire quantification. The public reads were run again by TCRdb, first through fastp at Q25 and then through MiXCR, and only productive beta chains were kept. Records with the same CDR3 protein are collapsed into one entry carrying the most frequent genes and DNA. The sample table shows 75,000 to 100,000 distinct CDR3 sequences, and 7% to 9% are seen once. 5.5% to 8.5% of the sample is held by the ten biggest clonotypes. The input for sequencing was PBMCs from the stem cell graft donor, taken from the stem cell graft. The receptors were sampled from a human donor who donated a stem cell graft to a child with congenital amegakaryocytic thrombocytopenia.

There are many counts of this clonotype. The chain joins TRBV4-1 to TRBJ2-1; TRBD2 is a possible D gene (5 bases). Between the trimmed V and J ends, which lost 0 bases and 9 bases, there was a span of 12 bases. The CDR3 has 14 amino acids. Germline CDR1 MGHRA, CDR2 YSYEKL. In DNA, the CDR3 is TGCGCCAGCAGCCAAGAAAGGCGGGCGGGTGAGCAGTTCTTC. Translation gives CASSQERRAGEQFF.

The chain joins TRBV5-6 to TRBJ2-7; the D gene is possibly TRBD2 (6 bases). CDR3 length equals 13 residues. Germline-derived CDR1 and CDR2 are SGHDT and YYEEEE. V lost 9 bases and J lost 2, with 15 bases in between. In DNA, the CDR3 is TGTGCCATGAGCAGCGGGCTCACCTACGAGCAGTACTTC. It encodes CAMSSGLTYEQYF.

This clonotype was observed at least ten times. The J gene is TRBJ1-2, the V gene TRBV12-3 or TRBV12-4; TRBD1 matches at 8 bases. The CDR3 loop spans 13 amino acids. Unmatched junction bases numbered 6, after V lost 8 bases and J lost 4 bases. For the CDR3, the DNA is TGTGCCAGCTTCGGGACAGGACCCTATGGCTACACCTTC. Encoded protein: CASFGTGPYGYTF.

The count of this clonotype is one. At one of its ends the junction is not consistent with the germline gene, which may arise from a read error. This chain joins TRBV6-1 and TRBJ2-7, with TRBD2 matching 8 bases. Per germline, CDR1 MNHNS and CDR2 SASEGT. This CDR3 spans 13 amino acids. CDR3 amino acids: CASSDGGAYEQCF. The DNA of the CDR3 is TGTGCCAGCAGCGACGGGGGGGCCTACGAGCAGTGCTTC.

The chain is built from TRBV5-1 and TRBJ2-7, with 8 bases lining up with TRBD1. Germline V gives CDR1 SGHRS, CDR2 YFSETQ. The CDR3 loop spans 14 amino acids. Germline trimming cut 4 bases from V and 2 bases from J; bases unmatched to any gene: 5. DNA for the CDR3: TGCGCCAGCAGCCCGGGGGACAGGACCTACGAGCAGTACTTC. Encoded protein: CASSPGDRTYEQYF.

This clonotype was detected ten times or more. The chain links TRBV20-1 to TRBJ2-7, with D perhaps TRBD2 (6 bases). Trimming stripped 6 bases from V and 7 bases from J, with 22 bases between. This CDR3 spans 14 amino acids. Looked up from germline, CDR1 is DFQATT and CDR2 is SNEGSKA (reference sequence). CDR3 loop: CSAQFPGAPLEQYF. DNA of the CDR3: TGCAGTGCCCAGTTCCCGGGAGCCCCGCTGGAGCAGTACTTC.

With respect to this clonotype: Since a much larger clone is just one base distant, this may be a read error. This rearrangement joins TRBV7-2 to TRBJ2-1, with D perhaps TRBD2 (6 bases). V was pared by 2 bases and J by 13 bases, with 15 bases between. Per germline, CDR1 SGHTA and CDR2 FQGNSA. The CDR3 is 13 amino acids. In DNA form, the CDR3 reads TGTGCCAGCAGCTTAACCCACCGGGAGAGACAGTTCTTC. This encodes CASSLTHRERQFF.

This clonotype has ten or more counts. The chain uses TRBV12-3 or TRBV12-4 and TRBJ2-5; D is unclear. This CDR3 has 14 amino acids. V lost 6 bases and J 2 bases, leaving 13 bases between the germline ends. The CDR3 nucleotides are TGTGCCAGCAGAAAAGGTTGGGGACAAGAGACCCAGTACTTC. Protein sequence: CASRKGWGQETQYF.

This clonotype was observed at least ten times. V is TRBV6-5 and J is TRBJ2-7, with TRBD2 matching 7 bases. The V gene's germline CDR1 is MNHEY and CDR2 SVGAGI. The CDR3 runs to 13 residues. V shed 5 bases and J 6 bases; nucleotides not matched to a gene: 7. The CDR3 region has the DNA TGTGCCAGCAGTCTGGGGGGGAGGGGCGAGCAGTACTTC. It yields the protein CASSLGGRGEQYF.